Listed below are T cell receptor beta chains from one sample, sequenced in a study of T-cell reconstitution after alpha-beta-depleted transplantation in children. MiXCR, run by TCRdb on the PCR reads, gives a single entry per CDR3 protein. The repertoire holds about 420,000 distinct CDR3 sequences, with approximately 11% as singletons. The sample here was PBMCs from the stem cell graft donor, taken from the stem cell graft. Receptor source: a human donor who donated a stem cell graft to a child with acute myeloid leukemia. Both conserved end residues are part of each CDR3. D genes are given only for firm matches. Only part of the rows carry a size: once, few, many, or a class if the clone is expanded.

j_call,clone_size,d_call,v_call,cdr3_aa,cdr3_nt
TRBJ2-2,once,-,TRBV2,CASSEALREQGPGELFF,TGTGCCAGCAGTGAAGCGCTTCGGGAACAGGGTCCCGGGGAGCTGTTTTTT
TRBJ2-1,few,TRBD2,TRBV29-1,CSVEVPGGLNEQFF,TGCAGCGTTGAAGTTCCGGGAGGCCTCAATGAGCAGTTCTTC
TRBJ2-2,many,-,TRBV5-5,CASSLGGVTGELFF,TGTGCCAGCAGCTTGGGCGGGGTCACCGGGGAGCTGTTTTTT
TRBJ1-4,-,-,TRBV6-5,CASSYMSGGREKLFF,TGTGCCAGCAGTTACATGTCGGGGGGTAGGGAAAAACTGTTTTTT
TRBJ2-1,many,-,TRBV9,CASSVAGGGGYNEQFF,TGTGCCAGCAGCGTAGCAGGAGGGGGCGGCTACAATGAGCAGTTCTTC
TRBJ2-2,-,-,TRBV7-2,CASSLGQLRDTGELFF,TGTGCCAGCAGCTTGGGTCAGCTTAGGGACACCGGGGAGCTGTTTTTT
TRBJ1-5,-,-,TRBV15,CATSRDLGGHQPQHF,TGTGCCACCAGCAGAGATCTGGGGGGGCATCAGCCCCAGCATTTT
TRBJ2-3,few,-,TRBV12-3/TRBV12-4,CASSPPRTPFTDTQYF,TGTGCCAGCAGTCCCCCCCGGACTCCCTTCACAGATACGCAGTATTTT
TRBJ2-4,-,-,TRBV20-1,CSASRLLAKNIQYF,TGCAGTGCTAGTAGGCTCTTAGCCAAAAACATTCAGTACTTC
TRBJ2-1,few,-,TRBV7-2,CASSSTGSTYNEQFF,TGTGCCAGCAGCTCCACAGGGTCGACTTACAATGAGCAGTTCTTC
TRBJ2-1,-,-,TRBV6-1,CASSEVPSRNEQFF,TGTGCCAGCAGTGAAGTGCCTAGCCGCAATGAGCAGTTCTTC
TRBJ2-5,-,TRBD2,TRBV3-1,CASSQLLDTGLAGQETQYF,TGTGCCAGCAGCCAACTCCTAGATACGGGTCTAGCGGGGCAAGAGACCCAGTACTTC
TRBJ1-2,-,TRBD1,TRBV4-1,CASSQDVQGRRGYTF,TGCGCCAGCAGCCAAGATGTACAGGGGCGGCGTGGCTACACCTTC
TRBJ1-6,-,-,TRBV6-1,CASSSAGGQGGSPLHF,TGTGCCAGCAGTAGTGCTGGGGGGCAGGGAGGTTCACCCCTCCACTTT
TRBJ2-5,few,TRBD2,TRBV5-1,CASSRGLAGPQETQYF,TGCGCCAGCAGCCGCGGACTAGCGGGGCCCCAAGAGACCCAGTACTTC
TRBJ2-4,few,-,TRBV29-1,CSVRKGEDIQYF,TGCAGCGTTCGTAAGGGTGAGGACATTCAGTACTTC
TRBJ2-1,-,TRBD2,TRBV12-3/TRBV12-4,CASSPRAPGGYNEQFF,TGTGCCAGCAGTCCCAGGGCACCGGGAGGTTACAATGAGCAGTTCTTC
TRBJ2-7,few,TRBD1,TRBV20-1,CSAAGQGAYEQYF,TGCAGTGCTGCGGGACAGGGGGCGTACGAGCAGTACTTC
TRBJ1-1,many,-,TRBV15,CATSSGRMNTEAFF,TGTGCCACCAGCAGCGGACGGATGAACACTGAAGCTTTCTTT
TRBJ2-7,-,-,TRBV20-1,CSAREDRGAYEQYF,TGCAGTGCTAGAGAGGACAGAGGGGCCTACGAGCAGTACTTC
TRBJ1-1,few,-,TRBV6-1,CASRDRGGGNTEAFF,TGTGCCAGCAGGGACCGGGGGGGCGGGAACACTGAAGCTTTCTTT